The 26 T cell receptor beta chains below come from one sample, sequenced in a study of cytomegalovirus exposure and HLA in healthy donors. The PCR employed 60 Vbeta primers together with 13 Jbeta primers. TCRdb's copy holds only in-frame clones and misses some; the assay was immunoSEQ multiplex PCR. The sample includes roughly 190,000 clones, around four fifths of them seen just once. The source material was PBMCs. The receptors derive from a man aged 35 to 55 in good health and CMV-seropositive.

The chain joins TRBV6-1 to TRBJ2-7; 10 bases align to TRBD2. The CDR3 totals 15 residues. The germline V gene has CDR1 MNHNS and CDR2 SASEGT. The junction had 9 bases not matched to a gene; V was cut back by 5 bases and J by 5 bases. CDR3 protein: CASSQVASGSHEQYF. The CDR3 nucleotides read TGTGCCAGCAGTCAGGTGGCTAGCGGGAGCCACGAGCAGTACTTC.

V is TRBV6-6 and J is TRBJ1-3; D unclear. Trimming removed 2 bases at V and 0 bases at J, with 8 bases between. The CDR3 is made up of 15 amino acids. CDR1 is MNHNY and CDR2 is SVGAGI in the germline V gene (reference sequence). CDR3 amino acids: CASSYGPASGNTIYF. The CDR3, as DNA: TGTGCCAGCAGTTACGGGCCAGCCTCTGGAAACACCATATATTTT.

The chain has TRBV18 and TRBJ2-7; 7 nucleotides agree with TRBD2. V trimming: 3 bases; J trimming: 0 bases; junction bases outside the gene matches: 5. Germline V gene sequence: CDR1 KGHSH, CDR2 LQKENI. The CDR3 runs to 15 residues. The CDR3 region is CASSPSGQRSYEQYF. The CDR3 coding sequence is TGTGCCAGCTCACCTAGCGGGCAGCGCTCCTACGAGCAGTACTTC.

This chain connects TRBV18 to TRBJ1-2, with D perhaps matching TRBD1 (6 bases). This CDR3 comprises 16 residues. V lost 2 bases to trimming and J lost 2 bases, with 15 bases between them. Germline loops: CDR1 KGHSH, CDR2 LQKENI. In nucleotides, the CDR3 is TGTGCCAGCTCACCAACAGGGACGGATTCCAACTATGGCTACACCTTC. Translated, it gives CASSPTGTDSNYGYTF. Combining the CDR3 with reference TRBV18 and TRBJ1-2 gives the whole variable domain NAGVMQNPRHLVRRRGQEARLRCSPMKGHSHVYWYRQLPEEGLKFMVYLQKENIIDESGMPKERFSAEFPKEGPSILRIQQVVRGDSAAYFCASSPTGTDSNYGYTFGSGTRLTVV.

The chain couples TRBV10-3 to TRBJ1-1; D is possibly TRBD1 (6 bases). Germline lookup yields CDR1 ENHRY and CDR2 SYGVKD. The germline V and J ends were trimmed by 9 bases and 4 bases, with 18 bases remaining between them. This CDR3 is 14 amino acids long. The CDR3 sequence is CAMGAAGTGTEAFF. In DNA, the CDR3 is TGTGCCATGGGGGCCGCAGGGACCGGCACTGAAGCTTTCTTT.

The chain has TRBV6-1 and TRBJ2-1; TRBD1 matches at 7 bases. The CDR3 consists of 14 residues. Germline CDR1 reads MNHNS; CDR2 reads SASEGT. V shed 8 bases, J shed 4 bases, and the junction held 8 bases outside the gene matches. The CDR3 loop reads CASAGGQQYNEQFF. The CDR3 DNA sequence: TGTGCCAGCGCAGGGGGACAGCAATACAATGAGCAGTTCTTC.

CDR3 coding DNA: TGTGCCAGCAGCCAAGATTGGGGGCAGCGGGAGCAGTTCTTC. Translated, it gives CASSQDWGQREQFF. The chain couples TRBV4-2 to TRBJ2-1, with D possibly being TRBD1 (6 bases). Germline CDR1 reads LGHNA; CDR2 reads YNFKEQ. The CDR3 totals 14 residues. Trimming stripped 0 bases from V and 10 bases from J, with 13 bases between.

The DNA of the CDR3 is TGCAGCGTTGTGAAGGGGGCGCAGATGTACGAGCAGTACTTC. Amino acids: CSVVKGAQMYEQYF. The chain couples TRBV29-1 to TRBJ2-7; TRBD1 aligns across 7 bases. The CDR3 covers 14 residues. V dropped 4 bases and J dropped 4; count of bases not matched to a gene: 10. CDR1 SQVTM and CDR2 ANQGSEA come from the germline V gene.

The chain joins TRBV2 to TRBJ2-2, with 8 bases lining up with TRBD1. V shed 7 bases and J 0 bases; nucleotides not matched to a gene: 4. The V gene's germline CDR1 is SNHLY and CDR2 FYNNEI. This CDR3 has 15 amino acids. The CDR3 loop reads CASNPDRANTGELFF. CDR3 nucleotide sequence: TGTGCCAGCAATCCGGACAGGGCGAACACCGGGGAGCTGTTTTTT.

Only a few counts were recorded for this clone. The chain recombines TRBV6-1 with TRBJ2-2, with TRBD2 identical over 11 bases. Unmatched junction bases numbered 5, after V lost 4 bases and J lost 7 bases. The V gene's germline CDR1 is MNHNS and CDR2 SASEGT. This CDR3 contains 15 residues. The CDR3 DNA follows: TGTGCCAGCAGTGGACTAGCGGGATACATCGGGGAGCTGTTTTTT. This encodes CASSGLAGYIGELFF.

This rearrangement joins TRBV30 to TRBJ1-5; 7 nucleotides match TRBD1. The CDR3 loop spans 13 amino acids. From germline, CDR1 is GTSNPN and CDR2 SVGIG (reference sequence). V was pared by 1 base and J by 7 bases, with 4 bases of the junction left unmatched. As DNA, the CDR3 is TGTGCCTGGAGTGGCACAGGGGTACAGCCCCAGCATTTT. It is translated as CAWSGTGVQPQHF.

The chain carries TRBV6-5 and TRBJ2-1; 8 positions match TRBD2. Losses at the gene ends were 2 bases for V and 5 bases for J; bases not matched to a gene: 8. Looked up from germline, CDR1 is MNHEY and CDR2 is SVGAGI. The CDR3 contains 16 residues. The CDR3: CASSYRREARNNEQFF. CDR3 DNA: TGTGCCAGCAGTTACAGGCGGGAGGCTCGAAACAATGAGCAGTTCTTC.

This clone was counted a few times. The chain combines TRBV30 with TRBJ1-2, with 7 nucleotides matching TRBD1. Looked up from germline, CDR1 is GTSNPN and CDR2 is SVGIG (reference sequence). The CDR3 extends over 14 amino acids. V trimming: 4 bases; J trimming: 5 bases; junction bases outside the gene matches: 10. The CDR3 DNA reads as TGTGCCTGGAAGAGGGACAGCCGCTATTATGGCTACACCTTC. Translation: CAWKRDSRYYGYTF.

CDR3 in amino acids: CASSAAWNTEAFF. CDR3 sequence (DNA): TGTGCCAGCAGCGCGGCGTGGAACACTGAAGCTTTCTTT. The rearrangement links TRBV6-1 to TRBJ1-1; D ambiguous. V shed 6 bases and J shed 1 base, with 9 bases lying between them. Germline V gene data show CDR1 as MNHNS and CDR2 as SASEGT. There are 13 residues in the CDR3.

The V gene is TRBV19, the J gene TRBJ2-1; 10 bases align to TRBD1. The V segment lost 4 bases and the J segment 5 bases; nucleotides outside the gene matches: 5. This CDR3 has 15 residues. Germline V gene sequence: CDR1 LNHDA, CDR2 SQIVND (reference sequence). The CDR3 nucleotides are TGTGCCAGTAGTAAAAGACAGGGGGCGAACAATGAGCAGTTCTTC. This translates into CASSKRQGANNEQFF.

The V call is TRBV7-6, the J call TRBJ2-1, with 11 nucleotides matching TRBD2. The V gene's germline CDR1 is SGHVS and CDR2 FNYEAQ. The CDR3 has 15 residues. The V and J ends lost 5 bases and 4 bases, in that order; junction bases with no gene match: 4. The DNA for the CDR3 is TGTGCCAGCAGCCCAACTAGCGGGAGTTACAATGAGCAGTTCTTC. Translated: CASSPTSGSYNEQFF. Using reference TRBV7-6 and TRBJ2-1 for the parts outside the CDR3, the full variable domain is GAGVSQSPRYKVTKRGQDVALRCDPISGHVSLYWYRQALGQGPEFLTYFNYEAQQDKSGLPNDRFSAERPEGSISTLTIQRTEQRDSAMYRCASSPTSGSYNEQFFGPGTRLTVL.

V usage is TRBV5-1 and J usage is TRBJ2-2; D is uncertain. The CDR3 loop spans 15 amino acids. Germline V CDR1 and CDR2: SGHRS, YFSETQ. Trimming took off 2 bases at V and 2 bases at J, with 10 bases between the two ends. In DNA form, the CDR3 reads TGCGCCAGCAGCTTTACGGAACTAAACACCGGGGAGCTGTTTTTT. Translation gives CASSFTELNTGELFF.

This chain links TRBV23-1 with TRBJ1-1; no definite D call. TRBV23-1 is an open reading frame whose function is uncertain. Trimming left V 0 bases short and J 1 base short, with 12 bases between. CDR3 length: 16 amino acids. CDR3 loop: CASSQSSGSWNTEAFF. The CDR3 region has the DNA TGCGCCAGCAGTCAATCTTCAGGCAGTTGGAACACTGAAGCTTTCTTT.

The V and J genes are TRBV5-1 and TRBJ2-6; 8 bases match TRBD1. Per the germline V gene, CDR1 is SGHRS and CDR2 is YFSETQ. The ends lost 3 bases at V and 2 bases at J; junction bases unmatched: 4. This CDR3 has 16 residues. The chain's CDR3 is CASSSSGGPGANVLTF. As DNA, the CDR3 is TGCGCCAGCAGCTCCTCAGGGGGCCCTGGGGCCAACGTCCTGACTTTC.

V gene TRBV6-6 combines with J gene TRBJ2-7; a possible D gene is TRBD1 (6 bases). Germline CDR1 is MNHNY and CDR2 is SVGAGI (reference sequence). The CDR3 contains 14 residues. Between the trimmed V and J ends, which lost 6 bases and 2 bases, there was a span of 14 bases. The DNA of the CDR3 is TGTGCCAGCAGCCACTGGAACAGGGCCTACGAGCAGTACTTC. Protein product: CASSHWNRAYEQYF.

This rearrangement joins TRBV19 to TRBJ1-1; D remains ambiguous. V shed 3 bases and J shed 4 bases, with 6 bases lying between them. This CDR3 contains 12 residues. CDR1 and CDR2 from the germline V gene are LNHDA and SQIVND (reference sequence). CDR3 DNA: TGTGCCAGTAGTATTCCAGGCACTGAAGCTTTCTTT. Amino acid sequence: CASSIPGTEAFF.

The chain employs TRBV29-1 and TRBJ1-4, with D uncertain. V was cut by 7 bases and J by 0 bases, with 9 bases left in between. The CDR3 totals 13 residues. Germline values: CDR1 SQVTM, CDR2 ANQGSEA. This CDR3 is CSGEDATNEKLFF. CDR3 DNA sequence: TGCAGCGGGGAGGATGCAACTAATGAAAAACTGTTTTTT.

V and J are TRBV18 and TRBJ2-7; 9 nucleotides match TRBD1. This CDR3 is 15 amino acids long. J lost 6 bases, V lost 3 bases, and 9 bases had no gene match. CDR1 is KGHSH and CDR2 is LQKENI in the germline V gene. As DNA, the CDR3 is TGTGCCAGCTCACCTATGGACAGGGGAGGCGCCGAGCAGTACTTC. Translating gives CASSPMDRGGAEQYF.

The chain has TRBV6-6 and TRBJ2-5; 13 nucleotides agree with TRBD2. The J segment lost 5 bases and the V segment lost 7 bases, leaving 10 bases of the junction unmatched. Germline lookup yields CDR1 MNHNY and CDR2 SVGAGI (reference sequence). The CDR3 is 16 residues long. The CDR3 DNA is TGTGCCAGCACCAACGGACTAGCGGGAGTAGGGGAGACCCAGTACTTC. Translation: CASTNGLAGVGETQYF.

This clone occurred once. The chain links TRBV25-1 to TRBJ2-7; 7 bases align to TRBD2. The CDR3 sequence is 13 residues long. In germline, CDR1 is MGHDK, CDR2 SYGVNS. V gave up 9 bases and J gave up 6 bases; unmatched junction bases: 11. DNA of the CDR3: TGTGCCAGTACGTATGAGGGAGGGCGCGAGCAGTACTTC. It encodes CASTYEGGREQYF.

V usage is TRBV9 and J usage is TRBJ2-1, with 11 bases fitting TRBD2. The CDR3 runs 16 residues. V shed 4 bases, J shed 5 bases, and the junction held 8 bases outside the gene matches. Per germline, CDR1 SGDLS and CDR2 YYNGEE. The CDR3 loop is CASSLTLAGGDNEQFF. DNA of the CDR3: TGTGCCAGCAGCTTGACATTAGCGGGAGGGGACAATGAGCAGTTCTTC.